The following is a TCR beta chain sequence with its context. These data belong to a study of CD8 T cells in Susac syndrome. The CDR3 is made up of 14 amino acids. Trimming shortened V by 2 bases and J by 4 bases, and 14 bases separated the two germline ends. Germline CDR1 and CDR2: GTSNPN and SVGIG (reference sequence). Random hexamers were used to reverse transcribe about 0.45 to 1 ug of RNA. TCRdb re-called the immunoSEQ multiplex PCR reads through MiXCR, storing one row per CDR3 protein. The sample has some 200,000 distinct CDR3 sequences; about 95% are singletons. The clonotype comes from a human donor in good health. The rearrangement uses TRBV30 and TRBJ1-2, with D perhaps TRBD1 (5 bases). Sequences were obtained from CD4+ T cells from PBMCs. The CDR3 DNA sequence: TGTGCCTGGAGTACGGGACGGGCGTTCTATGGCTACACCTTC. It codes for CAWSTGRAFYGYTF.